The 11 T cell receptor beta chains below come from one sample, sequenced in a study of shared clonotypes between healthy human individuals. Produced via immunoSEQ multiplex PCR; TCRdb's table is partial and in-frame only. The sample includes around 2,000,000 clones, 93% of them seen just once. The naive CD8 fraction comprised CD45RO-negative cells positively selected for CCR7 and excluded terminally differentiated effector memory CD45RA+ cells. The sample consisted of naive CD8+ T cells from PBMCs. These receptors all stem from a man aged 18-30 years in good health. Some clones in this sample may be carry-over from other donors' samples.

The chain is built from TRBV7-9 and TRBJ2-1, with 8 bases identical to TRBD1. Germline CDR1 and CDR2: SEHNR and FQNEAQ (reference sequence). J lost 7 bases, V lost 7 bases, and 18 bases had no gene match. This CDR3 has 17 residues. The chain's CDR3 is CASTNPFYRGSVNEQFF. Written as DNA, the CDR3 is TGTGCCAGCACCAACCCCTTTTACAGGGGGTCGGTGAATGAGCAGTTCTTC.

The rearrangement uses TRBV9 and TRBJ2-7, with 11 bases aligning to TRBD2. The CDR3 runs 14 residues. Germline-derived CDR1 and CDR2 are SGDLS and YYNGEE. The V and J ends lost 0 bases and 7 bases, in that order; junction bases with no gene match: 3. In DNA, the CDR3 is TGTGCCAGCAGCGTAGAGGGGACTAGCGGAGAGCAGTACTTC. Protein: CASSVEGTSGEQYF. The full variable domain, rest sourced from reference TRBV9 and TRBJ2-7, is DSGVTQTPKHLITATGQRVTLRCSPRSGDLSVYWYQQSLDQGLQFLIQYYNGEERAKGNILERFSAQQFPDLHSELNLSSLELGDSALYFCASSVEGTSGEQYFGPGTRLTVT.

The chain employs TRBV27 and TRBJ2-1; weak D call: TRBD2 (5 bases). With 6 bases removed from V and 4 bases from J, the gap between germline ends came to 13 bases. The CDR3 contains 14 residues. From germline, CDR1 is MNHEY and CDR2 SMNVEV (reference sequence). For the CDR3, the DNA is TGTGCCAGCAGCCGCATGTCGGGATACAATGAGCAGTTCTTC. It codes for CASSRMSGYNEQFF.

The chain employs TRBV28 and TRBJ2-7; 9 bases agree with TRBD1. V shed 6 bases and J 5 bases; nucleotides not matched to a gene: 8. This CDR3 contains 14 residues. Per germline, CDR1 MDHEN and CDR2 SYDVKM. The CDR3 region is CASRTTGTGNEQYF. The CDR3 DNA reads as TGTGCCAGCAGAACAACCGGGACAGGGAACGAGCAGTACTTC.

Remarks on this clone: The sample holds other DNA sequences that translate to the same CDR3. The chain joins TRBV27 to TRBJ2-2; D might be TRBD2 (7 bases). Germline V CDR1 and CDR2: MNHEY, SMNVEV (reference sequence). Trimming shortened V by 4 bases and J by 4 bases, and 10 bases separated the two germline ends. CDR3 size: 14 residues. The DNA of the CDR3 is TGTGCCAGCAGTTGGGGGGGCGGCACCGGGGAGCTGTTTTTT. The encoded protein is CASSWGGGTGELFF.

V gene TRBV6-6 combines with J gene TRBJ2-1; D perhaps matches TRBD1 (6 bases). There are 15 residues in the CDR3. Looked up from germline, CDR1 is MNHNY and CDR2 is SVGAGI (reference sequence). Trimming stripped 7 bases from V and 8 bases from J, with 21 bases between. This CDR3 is CASKHGTLFPDEQFF. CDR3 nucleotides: TGTGCCAGCAAGCACGGGACACTTTTTCCTGATGAGCAGTTCTTC.

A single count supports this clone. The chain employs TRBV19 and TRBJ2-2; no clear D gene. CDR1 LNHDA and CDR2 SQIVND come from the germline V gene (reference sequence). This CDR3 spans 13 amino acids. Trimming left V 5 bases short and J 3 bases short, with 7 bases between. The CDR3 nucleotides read TGTGCCAGTAGTCGAGTGTACACCGGGGAGCTGTTTTTT. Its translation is CASSRVYTGELFF.

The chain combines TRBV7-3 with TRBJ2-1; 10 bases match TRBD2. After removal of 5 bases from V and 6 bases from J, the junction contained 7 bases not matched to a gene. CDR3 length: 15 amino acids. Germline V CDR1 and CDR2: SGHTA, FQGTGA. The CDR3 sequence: CASSPLAGEVNEQFF. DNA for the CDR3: TGTGCCAGCAGCCCCCTAGCGGGAGAAGTCAATGAGCAGTTCTTC.

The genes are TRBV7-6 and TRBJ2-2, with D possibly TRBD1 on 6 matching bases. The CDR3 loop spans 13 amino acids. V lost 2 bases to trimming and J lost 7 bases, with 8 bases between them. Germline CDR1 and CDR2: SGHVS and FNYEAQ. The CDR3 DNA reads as TGTGCCAGCAGCTTACAGGGGCACGGGGAGCTGTTTTTT. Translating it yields CASSLQGHGELFF.

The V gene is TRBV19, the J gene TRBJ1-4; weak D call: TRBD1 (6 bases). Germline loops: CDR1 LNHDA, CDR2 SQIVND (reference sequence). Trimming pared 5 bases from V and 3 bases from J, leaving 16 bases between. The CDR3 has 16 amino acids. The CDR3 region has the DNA TGTGCCAGTAGTTCGCCCCACAGGGCCCCTAATGAAAAACTGTTTTTT. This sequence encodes CASSSPHRAPNEKLFF.

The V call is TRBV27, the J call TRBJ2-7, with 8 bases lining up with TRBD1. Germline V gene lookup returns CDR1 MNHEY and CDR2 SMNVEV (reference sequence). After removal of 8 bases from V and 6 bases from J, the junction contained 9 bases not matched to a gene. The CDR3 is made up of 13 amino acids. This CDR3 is CASRQGRLSEQYF. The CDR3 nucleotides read TGTGCCAGCCGACAGGGGAGGTTGAGCGAGCAGTACTTC.